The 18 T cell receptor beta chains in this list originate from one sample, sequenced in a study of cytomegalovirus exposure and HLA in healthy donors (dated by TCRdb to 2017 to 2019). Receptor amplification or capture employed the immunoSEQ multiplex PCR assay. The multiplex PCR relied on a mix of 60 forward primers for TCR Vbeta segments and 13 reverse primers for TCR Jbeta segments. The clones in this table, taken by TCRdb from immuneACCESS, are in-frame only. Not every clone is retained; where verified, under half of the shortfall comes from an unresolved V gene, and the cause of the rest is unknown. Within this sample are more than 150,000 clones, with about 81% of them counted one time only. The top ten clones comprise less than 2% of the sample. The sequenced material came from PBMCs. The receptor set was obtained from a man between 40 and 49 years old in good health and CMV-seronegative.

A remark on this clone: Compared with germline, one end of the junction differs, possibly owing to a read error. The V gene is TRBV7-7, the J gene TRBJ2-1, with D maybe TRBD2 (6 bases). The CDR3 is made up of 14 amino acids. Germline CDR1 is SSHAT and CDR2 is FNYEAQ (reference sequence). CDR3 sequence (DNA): TGTGCTAGCAGCTTCGGGACTTCCTACAATGAGCAGTTCTTC. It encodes CASSFGTSYNEQFF. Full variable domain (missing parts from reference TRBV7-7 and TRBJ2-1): GAGVSQSPRYKVTKRGQDVTLRCDPISSHATLYWYQQALGQGPEFLTYFNYEAQPDKSGLPSDRFSAERPEGSISTLTIQRTEQRDSAMYRCASSFGTSYNEQFFGPGTRLTVL.

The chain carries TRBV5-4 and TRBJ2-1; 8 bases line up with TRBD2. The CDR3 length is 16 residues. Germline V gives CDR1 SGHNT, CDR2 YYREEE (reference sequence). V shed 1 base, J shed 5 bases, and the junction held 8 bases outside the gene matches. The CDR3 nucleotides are TGTGCCAGCAGCTTGCCGCCTCTTAGCGGGAACAATGAGCAGTTCTTC. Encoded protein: CASSLPPLSGNNEQFF.

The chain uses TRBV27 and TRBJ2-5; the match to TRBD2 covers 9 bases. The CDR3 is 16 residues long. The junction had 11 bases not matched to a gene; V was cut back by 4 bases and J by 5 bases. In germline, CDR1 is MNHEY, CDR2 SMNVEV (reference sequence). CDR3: CASSSLTSGGGETQYF. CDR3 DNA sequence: TGTGCCAGCAGTTCCTTGACTAGCGGAGGGGGGGAGACCCAGTACTTC.

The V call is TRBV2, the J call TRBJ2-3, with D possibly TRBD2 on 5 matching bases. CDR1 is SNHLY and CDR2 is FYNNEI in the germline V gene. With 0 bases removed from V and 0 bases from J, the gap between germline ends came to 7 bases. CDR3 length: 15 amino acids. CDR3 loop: CASSEARGSTDTQYF. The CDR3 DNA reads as TGTGCCAGCAGTGAAGCGCGCGGGAGCACAGATACGCAGTATTTT.

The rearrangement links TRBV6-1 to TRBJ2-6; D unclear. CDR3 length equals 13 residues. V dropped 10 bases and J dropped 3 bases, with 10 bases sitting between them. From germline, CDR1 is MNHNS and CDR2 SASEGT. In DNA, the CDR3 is TGTGCCATGCGGCCAAATGGGGCCAACGTCCTGACTTTC. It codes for CAMRPNGANVLTF.

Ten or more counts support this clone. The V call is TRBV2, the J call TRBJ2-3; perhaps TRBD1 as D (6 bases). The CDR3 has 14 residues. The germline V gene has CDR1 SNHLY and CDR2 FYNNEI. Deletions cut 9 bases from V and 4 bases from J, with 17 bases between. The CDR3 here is CASGRGTRSDTQYF. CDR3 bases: TGTGCCAGTGGCAGGGGAACGAGGTCAGATACGCAGTATTTT.

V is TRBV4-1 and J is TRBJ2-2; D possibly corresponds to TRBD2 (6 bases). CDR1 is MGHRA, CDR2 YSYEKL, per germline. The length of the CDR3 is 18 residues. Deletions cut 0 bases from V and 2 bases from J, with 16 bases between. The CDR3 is CASSQEPTGDLNTGELFF. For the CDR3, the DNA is TGCGCCAGCAGCCAAGAACCGACGGGAGATCTAAACACCGGGGAGCTGTTTTTT.

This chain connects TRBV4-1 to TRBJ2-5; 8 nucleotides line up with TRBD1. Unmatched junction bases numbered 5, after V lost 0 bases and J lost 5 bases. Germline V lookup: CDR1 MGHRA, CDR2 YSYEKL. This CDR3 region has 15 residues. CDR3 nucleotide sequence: TGCGCCAGCAGCCAAGACCCAGGGGGCGGGGAGACCCAGTACTTC. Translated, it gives CASSQDPGGGETQYF.

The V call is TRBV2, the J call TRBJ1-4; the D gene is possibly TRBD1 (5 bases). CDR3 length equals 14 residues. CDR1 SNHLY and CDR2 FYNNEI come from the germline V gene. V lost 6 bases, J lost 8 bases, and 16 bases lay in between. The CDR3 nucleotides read TGTGCCAGCAGCCGACAGAGTTTAGGGGAAAAACTGTTTTTT. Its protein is CASSRQSLGEKLFF.

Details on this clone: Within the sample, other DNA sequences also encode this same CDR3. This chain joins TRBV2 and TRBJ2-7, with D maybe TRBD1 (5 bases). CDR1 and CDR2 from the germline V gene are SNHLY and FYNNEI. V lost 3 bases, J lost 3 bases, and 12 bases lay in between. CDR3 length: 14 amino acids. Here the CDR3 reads CASSEGTGRYEQYF. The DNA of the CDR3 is TGTGCCAGCAGTGAGGGAACAGGCCGCTACGAGCAGTACTTC.

CDR3 sequence (DNA): TGTGCCAGCAGTTACTCGGCCCTCCGAGGTAACTATGGCTACACCTTC. Its translation: CASSYSALRGNYGYTF. This chain connects TRBV6-5 to TRBJ1-2, with unresolved D. The CDR3 runs to 16 residues. From germline, CDR1 is MNHEY and CDR2 SVGAGI. V lost 0 bases, J lost 1 base, and 12 bases lay in between.

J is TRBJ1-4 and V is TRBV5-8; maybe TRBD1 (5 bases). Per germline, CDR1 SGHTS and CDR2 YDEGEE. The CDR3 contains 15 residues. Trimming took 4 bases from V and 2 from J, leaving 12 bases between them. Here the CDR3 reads CASSRGTVTNEKLFF. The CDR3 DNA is TGTGCCAGCAGCCGGGGGACTGTTACTAATGAAAAACTGTTTTTT.

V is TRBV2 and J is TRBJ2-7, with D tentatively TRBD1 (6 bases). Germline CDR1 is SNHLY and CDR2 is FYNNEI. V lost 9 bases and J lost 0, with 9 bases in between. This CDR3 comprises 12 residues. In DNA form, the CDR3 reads TGTGCCAGTCGGACAGCCTCCTACGAGCAGTACTTC. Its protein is CASRTASYEQYF. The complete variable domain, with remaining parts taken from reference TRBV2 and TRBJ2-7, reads EPEVTQTPSHQVTQMGQEVILRCVPISNHLYFYWYRQILGQKVEFLVSFYNNEISEKSEIFDDQFSVERPDGSNFTLKIRSTKLEDSAMYFCASRTASYEQYFGPGTRLTVT.

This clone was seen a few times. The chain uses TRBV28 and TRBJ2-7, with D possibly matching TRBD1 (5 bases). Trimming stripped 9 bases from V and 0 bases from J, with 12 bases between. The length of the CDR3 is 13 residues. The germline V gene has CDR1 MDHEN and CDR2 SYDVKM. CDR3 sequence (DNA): TGTGCCAGTTACAGGCGGCCCTCCTACGAGCAGTACTTC. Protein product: CASYRRPSYEQYF.

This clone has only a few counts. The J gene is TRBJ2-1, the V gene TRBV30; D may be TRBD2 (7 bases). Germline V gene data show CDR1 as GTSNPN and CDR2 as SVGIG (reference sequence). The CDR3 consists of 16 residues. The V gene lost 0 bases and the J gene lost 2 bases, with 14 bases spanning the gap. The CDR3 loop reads CAWSVRRGPPYNEQFF. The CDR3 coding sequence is TGTGCCTGGAGTGTTAGGCGGGGGCCCCCCTACAATGAGCAGTTCTTC.

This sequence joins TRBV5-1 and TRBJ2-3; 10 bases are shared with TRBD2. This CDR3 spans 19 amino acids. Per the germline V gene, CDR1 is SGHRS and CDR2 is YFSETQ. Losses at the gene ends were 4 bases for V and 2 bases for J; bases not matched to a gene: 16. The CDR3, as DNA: TGCGCCAGCAGCCCCGGAGCTAGCGGGGGCGTGGGCCTCACAGATACGCAGTATTTT. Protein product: CASSPGASGGVGLTDTQYF.

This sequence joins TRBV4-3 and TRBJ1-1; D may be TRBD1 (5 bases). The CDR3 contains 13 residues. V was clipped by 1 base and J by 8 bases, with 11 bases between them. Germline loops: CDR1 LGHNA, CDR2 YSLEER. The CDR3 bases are TGCGCCAGCAGCCAAGTACTTACAGGAGAAGCTTTCTTT. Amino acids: CASSQVLTGEAFF.

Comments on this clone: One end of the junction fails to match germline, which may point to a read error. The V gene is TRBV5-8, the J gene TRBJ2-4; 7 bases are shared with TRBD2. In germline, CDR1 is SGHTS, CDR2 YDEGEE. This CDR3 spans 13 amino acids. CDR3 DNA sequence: TGTGCCAGCAGCTGGGGGGGAACAGGAATGGACCACTTC. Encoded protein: CASSWGGTGMDHF. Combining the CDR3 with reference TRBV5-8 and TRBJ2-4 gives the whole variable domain EAGVTQSPTHLIKTRGQQATLRCSPISGHTSVYWYQQALGLGLQFLLWYDEGEERNRGNFPPRFSGRQFPNYSSELNVNALELEDSALYLCASSWGGTGMDHFGAGTRLSVL.